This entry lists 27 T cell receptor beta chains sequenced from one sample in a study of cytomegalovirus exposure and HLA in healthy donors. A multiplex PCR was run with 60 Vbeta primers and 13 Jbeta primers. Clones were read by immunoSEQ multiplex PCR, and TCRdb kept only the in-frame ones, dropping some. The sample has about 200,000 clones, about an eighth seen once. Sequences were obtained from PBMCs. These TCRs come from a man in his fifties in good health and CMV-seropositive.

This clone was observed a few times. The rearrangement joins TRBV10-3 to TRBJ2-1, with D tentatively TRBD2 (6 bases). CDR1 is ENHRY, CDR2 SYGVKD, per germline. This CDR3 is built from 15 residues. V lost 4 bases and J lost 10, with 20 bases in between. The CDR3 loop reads CAISAQAGSWAEQFF. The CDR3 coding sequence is TGTGCCATCAGTGCCCAAGCGGGCTCTTGGGCCGAGCAGTTCTTC.

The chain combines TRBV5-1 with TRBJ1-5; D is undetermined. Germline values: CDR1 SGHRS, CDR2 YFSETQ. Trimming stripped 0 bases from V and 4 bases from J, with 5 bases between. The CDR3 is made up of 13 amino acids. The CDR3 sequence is CASSLAVNQPQHF. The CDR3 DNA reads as TGCGCCAGCAGCTTGGCCGTGAATCAGCCCCAGCATTTT. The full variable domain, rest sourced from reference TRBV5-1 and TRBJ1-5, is KAGVTQTPRYLIKTRGQQVTLSCSPISGHRSVSWYQQTPGQGLQFLFEYFSETQRNKGNFPGRFSGRQFSNSRSEMNVSTLELGDSALYLCASSLAVNQPQHFGDGTRLSIL.

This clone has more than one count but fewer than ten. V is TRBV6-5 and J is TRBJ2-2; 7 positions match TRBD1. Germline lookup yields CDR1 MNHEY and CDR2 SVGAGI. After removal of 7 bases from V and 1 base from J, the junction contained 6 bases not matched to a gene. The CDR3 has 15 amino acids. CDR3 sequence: CASKSRQGNTGELFF. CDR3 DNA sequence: TGTGCCAGCAAGTCACGACAGGGGAACACCGGGGAGCTGTTTTTT.

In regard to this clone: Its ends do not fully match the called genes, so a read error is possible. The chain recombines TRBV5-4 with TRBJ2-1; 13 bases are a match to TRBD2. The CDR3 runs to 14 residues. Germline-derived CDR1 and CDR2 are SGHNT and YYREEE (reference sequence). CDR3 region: CASSLVGLAGAELF. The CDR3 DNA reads TGTGCCAGCAGCTTGGTTGGACTAGCGGGGGCCGAGCTCTTC.

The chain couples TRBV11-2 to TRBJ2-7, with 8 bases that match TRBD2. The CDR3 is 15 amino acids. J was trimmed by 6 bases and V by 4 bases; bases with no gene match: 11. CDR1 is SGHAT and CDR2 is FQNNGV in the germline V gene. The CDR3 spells CASSSASGGLGEQYF. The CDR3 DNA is TGTGCCAGCAGCTCGGCCTCGGGGGGACTAGGCGAGCAGTACTTC.

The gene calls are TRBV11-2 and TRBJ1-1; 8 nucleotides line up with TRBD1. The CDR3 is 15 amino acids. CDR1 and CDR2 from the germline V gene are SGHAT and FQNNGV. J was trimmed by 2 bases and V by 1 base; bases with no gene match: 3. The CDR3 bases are TGTGCCAGCAGCTTAGGGGACAGGCCAAACACTGAAGCTTTCTTT. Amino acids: CASSLGDRPNTEAFF.

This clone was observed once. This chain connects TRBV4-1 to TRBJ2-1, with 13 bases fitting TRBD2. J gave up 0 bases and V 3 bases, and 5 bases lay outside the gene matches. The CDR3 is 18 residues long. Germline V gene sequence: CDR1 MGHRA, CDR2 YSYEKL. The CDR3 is CASSQGTSGVISYNEQFF. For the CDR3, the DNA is TGCGCCAGCAGCCAGGGGACTAGCGGGGTTATCTCCTACAATGAGCAGTTCTTC.

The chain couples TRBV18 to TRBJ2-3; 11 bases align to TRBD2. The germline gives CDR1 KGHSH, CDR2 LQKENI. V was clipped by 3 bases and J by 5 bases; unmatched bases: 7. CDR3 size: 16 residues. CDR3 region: CASSPIAGGPLDTQYF. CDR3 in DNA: TGTGCCAGCTCACCCATAGCGGGGGGGCCATTAGATACGCAGTATTTT.

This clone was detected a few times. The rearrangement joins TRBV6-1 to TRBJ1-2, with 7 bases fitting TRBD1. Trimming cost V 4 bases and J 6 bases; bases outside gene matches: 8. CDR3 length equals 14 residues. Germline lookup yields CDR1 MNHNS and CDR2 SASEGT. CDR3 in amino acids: CASSAHQGGDGYTF. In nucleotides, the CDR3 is TGTGCCAGCAGTGCCCACCAGGGGGGCGATGGCTACACCTTC.

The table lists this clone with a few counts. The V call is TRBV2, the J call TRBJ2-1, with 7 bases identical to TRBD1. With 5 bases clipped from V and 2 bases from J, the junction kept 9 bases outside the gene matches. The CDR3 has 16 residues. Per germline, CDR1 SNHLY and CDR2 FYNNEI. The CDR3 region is CASSIQQGTTYNEQFF. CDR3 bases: TGTGCCAGCAGTATCCAACAGGGGACGACCTACAATGAGCAGTTCTTC.

The CDR3 DNA is TGTGCCACCAGGAAAACGACAGGGACGCATCAGCCCCAGCATTTT. Translated: CATRKTTGTHQPQHF. The chain couples TRBV15 to TRBJ1-5, with 7 bases that match TRBD1. Germline V CDR1 and CDR2: LNHNV, YYDKDF (reference sequence). The V gene end was trimmed by 6 bases and the J gene end by 5 bases; junction bases not matched to a gene: 10. There are 15 residues in the CDR3.

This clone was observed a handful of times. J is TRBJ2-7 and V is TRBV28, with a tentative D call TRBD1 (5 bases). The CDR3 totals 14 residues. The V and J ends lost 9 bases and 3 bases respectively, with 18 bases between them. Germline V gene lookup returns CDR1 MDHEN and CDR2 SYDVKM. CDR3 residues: CASQKGRAYYEQYV. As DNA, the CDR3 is TGTGCCAGTCAAAAGGGCAGGGCGTACTACGAGCAGTACGTC.

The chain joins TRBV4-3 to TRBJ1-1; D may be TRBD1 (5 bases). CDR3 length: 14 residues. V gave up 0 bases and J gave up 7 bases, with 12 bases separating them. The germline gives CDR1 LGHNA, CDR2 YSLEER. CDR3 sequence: CASSQDFGGSEAFF. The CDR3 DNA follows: TGCGCCAGCAGCCAAGATTTTGGGGGGAGTGAAGCTTTCTTT.

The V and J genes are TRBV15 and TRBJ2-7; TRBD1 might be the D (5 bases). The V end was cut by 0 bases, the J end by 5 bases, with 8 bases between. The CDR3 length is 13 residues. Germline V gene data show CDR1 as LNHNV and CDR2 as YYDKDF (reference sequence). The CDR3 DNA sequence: TGTGCCACCAGCAGAGACAGGGAAAACGAGCAGTACGTC. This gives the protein CATSRDRENEQYV.

CDR3 bases: TGTGCCAGCAGCTTAGGCACAGGGAGGGCCACTGAAGCTTTCTTT. This gives the protein CASSLGTGRATEAFF. The J gene is TRBJ1-1, the V gene TRBV7-6; weak D call: TRBD1 (6 bases). Germline values: CDR1 SGHVS, CDR2 FNYEAQ. V was shortened by 1 base and J by 4 bases, with 13 bases between the two germline ends. The CDR3 loop spans 15 amino acids.

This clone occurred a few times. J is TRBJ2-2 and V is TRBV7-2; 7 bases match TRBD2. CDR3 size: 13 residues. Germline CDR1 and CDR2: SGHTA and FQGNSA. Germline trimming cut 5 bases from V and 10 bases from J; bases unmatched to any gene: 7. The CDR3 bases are TGTGCCAGCAGCACCGACGGGGGGAAGGAGCTGTTTTTT. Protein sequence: CASSTDGGKELFF.

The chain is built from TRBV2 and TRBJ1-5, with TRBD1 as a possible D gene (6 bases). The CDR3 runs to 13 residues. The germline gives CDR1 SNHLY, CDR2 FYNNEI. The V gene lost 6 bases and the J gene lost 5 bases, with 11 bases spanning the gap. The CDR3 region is CASRRGGHQPQHF. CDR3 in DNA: TGTGCCAGCAGGAGGGGGGGCCATCAGCCCCAGCATTTT.

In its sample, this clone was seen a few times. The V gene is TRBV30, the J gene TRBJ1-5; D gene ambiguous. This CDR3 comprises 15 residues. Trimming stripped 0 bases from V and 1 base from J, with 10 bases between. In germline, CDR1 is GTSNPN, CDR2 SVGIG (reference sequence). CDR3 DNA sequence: TGTGCCTGGAGTGTACGCCTTCGGAGCAATCAGCCCCAGCATTTT. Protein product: CAWSVRLRSNQPQHF. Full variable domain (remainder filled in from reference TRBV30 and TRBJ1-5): SQTIHQWPATLVQPVGSPLSLECTVEGTSNPNLYWYRQAAGRGLQLLFYSVGIGQISSEVPQNLSASRPQDRQFILSSKKLLLSDSGFYLCAWSVRLRSNQPQHFGDGTRLSIL.

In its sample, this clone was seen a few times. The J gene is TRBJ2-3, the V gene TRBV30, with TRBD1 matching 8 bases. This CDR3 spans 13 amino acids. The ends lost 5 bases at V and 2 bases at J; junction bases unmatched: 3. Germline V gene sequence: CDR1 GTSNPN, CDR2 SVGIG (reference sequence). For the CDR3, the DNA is TGTGCCTGGGCAGGGGGCTACACAGATACGCAGTATTTT. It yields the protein CAWAGGYTDTQYF.

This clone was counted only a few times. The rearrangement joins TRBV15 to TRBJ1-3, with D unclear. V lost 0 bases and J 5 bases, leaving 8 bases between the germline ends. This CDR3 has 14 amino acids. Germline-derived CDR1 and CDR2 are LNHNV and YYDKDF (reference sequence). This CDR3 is CATSRDTSRNTIYF. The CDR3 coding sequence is TGTGCCACCAGCAGAGACACGTCTAGAAACACCATATATTTT. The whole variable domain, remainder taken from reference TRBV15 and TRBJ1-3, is DAMVIQNPRYQVTQFGKPVTLSCSQTLNHNVMYWYQQKSSQAPKLLFHYYDKDFNNEADTPDNFQSRRPNTSFCFLDIRSPGLGDTAMYLCATSRDTSRNTIYFGEGSWLTVV.

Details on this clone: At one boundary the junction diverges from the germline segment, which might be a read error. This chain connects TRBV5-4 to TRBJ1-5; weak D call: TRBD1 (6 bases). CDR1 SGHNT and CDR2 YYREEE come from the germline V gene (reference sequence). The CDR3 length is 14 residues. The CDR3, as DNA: TGTGCCAGCAGCTTACAGGGTAGCGATCAGCCCCAGCATTTT. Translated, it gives CASSLQGSDQPQHF.

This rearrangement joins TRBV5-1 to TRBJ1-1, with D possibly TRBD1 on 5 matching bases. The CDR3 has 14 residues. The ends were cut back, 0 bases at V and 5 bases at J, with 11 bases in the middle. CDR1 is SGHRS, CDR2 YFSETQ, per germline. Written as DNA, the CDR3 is TGCGCCAGCAGCTTGGACAGGAGAAAGACTGAAGCTTTCTTT. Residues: CASSLDRRKTEAFF.

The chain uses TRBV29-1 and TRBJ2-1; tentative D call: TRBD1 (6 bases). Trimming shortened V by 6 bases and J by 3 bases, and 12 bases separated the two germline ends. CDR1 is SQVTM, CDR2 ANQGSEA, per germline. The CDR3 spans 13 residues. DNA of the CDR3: TGCAGCGTCCCCTCGACAGGCTACAATGAGCAGTTCTTC. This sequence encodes CSVPSTGYNEQFF.

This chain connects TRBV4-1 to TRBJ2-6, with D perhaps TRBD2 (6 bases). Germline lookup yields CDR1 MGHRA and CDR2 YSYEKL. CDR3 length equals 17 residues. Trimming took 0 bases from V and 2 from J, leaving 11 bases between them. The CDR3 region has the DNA TGCGCCAGCAGCCAAGAGGAGGGTAGAACTGGGGCCAACGTCCTGACTTTC. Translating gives CASSQEEGRTGANVLTF.

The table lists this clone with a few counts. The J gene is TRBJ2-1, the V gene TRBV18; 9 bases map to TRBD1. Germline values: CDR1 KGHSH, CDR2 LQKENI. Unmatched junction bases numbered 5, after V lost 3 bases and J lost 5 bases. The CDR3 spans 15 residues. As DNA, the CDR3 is TGTGCCAGCTCACCTAGGACAGGGGAAGACAATGAGCAGTTCTTC. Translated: CASSPRTGEDNEQFF. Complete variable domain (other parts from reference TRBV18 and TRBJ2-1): NAGVMQNPRHLVRRRGQEARLRCSPMKGHSHVYWYRQLPEEGLKFMVYLQKENIIDESGMPKERFSAEFPKEGPSILRIQQVVRGDSAAYFCASSPRTGEDNEQFFGPGTRLTVL.

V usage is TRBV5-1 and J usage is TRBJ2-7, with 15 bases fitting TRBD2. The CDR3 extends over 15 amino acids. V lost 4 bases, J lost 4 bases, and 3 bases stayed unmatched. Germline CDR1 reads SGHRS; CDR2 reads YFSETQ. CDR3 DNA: TGCGCCAGCAGCGCGGGACTAGCGGGGGGTTACGAGCAGTACGTC. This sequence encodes CASSAGLAGGYEQYV.

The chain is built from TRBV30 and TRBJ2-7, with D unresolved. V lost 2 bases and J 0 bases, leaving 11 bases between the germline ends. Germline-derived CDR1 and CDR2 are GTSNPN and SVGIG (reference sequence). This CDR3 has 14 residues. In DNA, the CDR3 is TGTGCCTGGAGTCTTGGCGGAACCTCCTACGAGCAGTACTTC. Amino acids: CAWSLGGTSYEQYF.